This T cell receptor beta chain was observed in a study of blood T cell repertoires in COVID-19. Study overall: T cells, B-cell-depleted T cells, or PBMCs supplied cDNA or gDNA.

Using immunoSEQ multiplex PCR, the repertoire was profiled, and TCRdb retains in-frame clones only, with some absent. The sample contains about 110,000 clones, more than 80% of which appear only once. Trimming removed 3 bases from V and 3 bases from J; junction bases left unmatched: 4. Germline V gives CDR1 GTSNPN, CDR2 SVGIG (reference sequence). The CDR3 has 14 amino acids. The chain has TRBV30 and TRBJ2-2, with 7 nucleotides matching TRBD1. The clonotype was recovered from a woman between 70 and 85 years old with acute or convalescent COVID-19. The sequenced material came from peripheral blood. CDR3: CAWRRTGDTGELFF. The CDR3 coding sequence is TGTGCCTGGAGGAGGACAGGAGACACCGGGGAGCTGTTTTTT.